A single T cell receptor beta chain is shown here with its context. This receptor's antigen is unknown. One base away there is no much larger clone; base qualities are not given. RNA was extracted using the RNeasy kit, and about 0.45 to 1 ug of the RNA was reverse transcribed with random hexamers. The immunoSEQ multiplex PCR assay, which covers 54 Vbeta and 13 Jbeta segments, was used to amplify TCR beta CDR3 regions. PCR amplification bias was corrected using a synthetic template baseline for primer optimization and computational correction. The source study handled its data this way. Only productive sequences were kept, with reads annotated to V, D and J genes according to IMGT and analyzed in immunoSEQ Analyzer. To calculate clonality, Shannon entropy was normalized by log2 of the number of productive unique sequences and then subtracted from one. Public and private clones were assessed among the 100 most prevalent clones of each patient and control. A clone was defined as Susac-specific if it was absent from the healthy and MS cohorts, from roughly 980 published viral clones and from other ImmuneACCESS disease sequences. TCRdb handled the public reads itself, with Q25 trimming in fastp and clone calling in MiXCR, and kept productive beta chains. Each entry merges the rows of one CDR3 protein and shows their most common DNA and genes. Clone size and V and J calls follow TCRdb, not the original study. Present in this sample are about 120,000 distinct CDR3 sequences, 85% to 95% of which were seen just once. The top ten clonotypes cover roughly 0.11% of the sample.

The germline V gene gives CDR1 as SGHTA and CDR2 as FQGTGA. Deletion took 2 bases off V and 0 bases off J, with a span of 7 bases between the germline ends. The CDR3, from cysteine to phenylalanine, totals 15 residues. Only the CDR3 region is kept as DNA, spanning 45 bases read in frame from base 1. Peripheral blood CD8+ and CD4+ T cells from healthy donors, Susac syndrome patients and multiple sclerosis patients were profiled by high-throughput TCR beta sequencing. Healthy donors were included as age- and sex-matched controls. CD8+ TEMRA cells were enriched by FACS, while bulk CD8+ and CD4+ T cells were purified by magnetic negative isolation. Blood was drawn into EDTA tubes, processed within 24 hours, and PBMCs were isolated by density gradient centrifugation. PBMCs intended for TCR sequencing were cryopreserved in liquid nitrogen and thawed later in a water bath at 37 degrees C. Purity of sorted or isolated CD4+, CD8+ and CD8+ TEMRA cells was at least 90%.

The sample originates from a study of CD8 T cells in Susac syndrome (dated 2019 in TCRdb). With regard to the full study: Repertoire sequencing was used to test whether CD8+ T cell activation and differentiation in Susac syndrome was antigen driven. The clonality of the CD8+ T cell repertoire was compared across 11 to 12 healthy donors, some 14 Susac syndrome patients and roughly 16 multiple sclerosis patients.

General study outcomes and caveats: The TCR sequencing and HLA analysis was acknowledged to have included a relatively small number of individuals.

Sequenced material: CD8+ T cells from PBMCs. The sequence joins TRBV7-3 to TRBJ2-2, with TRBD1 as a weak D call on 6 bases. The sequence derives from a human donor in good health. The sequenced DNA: TGTGCCAGCAGCTTACAGGGGTCGAACACCGGGGAGCTGTTTTTT. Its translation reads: CASSLQGSNTGELFF.